This T cell receptor beta chain was identified during a study of blood T cell repertoires in COVID-19. At the level of the study: The analysed material was cDNA or gDNA that came from T cells, B-cell-depleted T cells, or PBMCs.

V shed 5 bases, J shed 2 bases, and the junction held 4 bases outside the gene matches. Germline CDR1 reads LGHNA; CDR2 reads YNFKEQ. The CDR3 has 14 residues. Original data processing: Estimates of nucleated cell counts were drawn from the amplification of reference gene primers. Assay used: immunoSEQ multiplex PCR; TCRdb lists only in-frame clones, some missing. For V, J and clone size, that table is used; D and trimming come from the DNA. In the table there are approximately 130,000 clones, roughly 69% of which are singletons. Input material: peripheral blood. This chain uses TRBV4-2 with TRBJ2-3, with 7 bases fitting TRBD1. The source of this sequence is a woman aged 70-85 years with acute or convalescent COVID-19. CDR3 region: CASSSGQSTDTQYF. In DNA, the CDR3 is TGTGCCAGCAGCTCGGGACAGTCCACAGATACGCAGTATTTT.